These 10 T cell receptor beta chains were sequenced from one sample in a study of CD8 T cells in ankylosing spondylitis. TCRdb re-called the 5' RACE reads through MiXCR, storing one row per CDR3 protein. The repertoire has about 240,000 distinct CDR3 sequences, 8% to 9.5% of them found once; the top ten carry approximately 7%. Sequencing was done on a sample of blood, either unsorted or a sorted T cell fraction (not recorded which). These receptors were obtained from a male donor with ankylosing spondylitis or in good health (not recorded which).

This clonotype was detected many times. The CDR3 is CSASVLAGDQETQYF. CDR3 in DNA: TGCAGTGCTAGCGTGCTAGCGGGCGACCAAGAGACCCAGTACTTC. The chain recombines TRBV20-1 with TRBJ2-5; 8 nucleotides line up with TRBD2. The CDR3 contains 15 residues. Trimming took 3 bases from V and 0 from J; bases not matched to a gene: 6. Germline values: CDR1 DFQATT, CDR2 SNEGSKA (reference sequence).

This clonotype was counted only a few times. The chain links TRBV30 to TRBJ1-3, with D maybe TRBD1 (6 bases). The V end was cut by 5 bases, the J end by 0 bases, with 11 bases between. Germline V CDR1 and CDR2: GTSNPN, SVGIG (reference sequence). The CDR3 consists of 14 residues. The CDR3 here is CAWGGGASGNTIYF. In nucleotides, the CDR3 is TGTGCCTGGGGGGGCGGCGCCTCTGGAAACACCATATATTTT.

The CDR3 loop is CASSISGGGSYNEQFF. CDR3 in DNA: TGTGCCAGTAGTATTAGCGGGGGGGGCTCCTACAATGAGCAGTTCTTC. The chain has TRBV19 and TRBJ2-1; the match to TRBD2 covers 11 bases. CDR1 is LNHDA, CDR2 SQIVND, per germline (reference sequence). The CDR3 runs 16 residues. The trim removed 3 bases at V and 0 bases at J, leaving 1 base unmatched.

This clonotype was recorded many times. The gene calls are TRBV19 and TRBJ2-1; perhaps D is TRBD1 or TRBD2 (6 bases each). The CDR3 has 13 amino acids. Germline V gene sequence: CDR1 LNHDA, CDR2 SQIVND (reference sequence). The V end was cut by 1 base, the J end by 7 bases, with 8 bases between. The CDR3 DNA is TGTGCCAGTAGTATAGGAGGGGGGAATGAGCAGTTCTTC. Its protein is CASSIGGGNEQFF.

This clonotype was found many times. The chain uses TRBV5-1 and TRBJ1-2, with D uncertain. This CDR3 region has 14 residues. The germline V gene encodes CDR1 SGHRS and CDR2 YFSETQ. The V gene lost 0 bases and the J gene lost 11 bases, with 17 bases spanning the gap. The CDR3 sequence is CASSLESLPVRYTF. The CDR3 nucleotides read TGCGCCAGCAGCTTGGAGAGTCTCCCCGTCCGGTACACCTTC. Looking up the rest from reference TRBV5-1 and TRBJ1-2 gives the full variable domain: KAGVTQTPRYLIKTRGQQVTLSCSPISGHRSVSWYQQTPGQGLQFLFEYFSETQRNKGNFPGRFSGRQFSNSRSEMNVSTLELGDSALYLCASSLESLPVRYTFGSGTRLTVV.

To note about this clonotype: A much larger clone differs from this one at a single base, so this may be a read error. V usage is TRBV4-1 and J usage is TRBJ1-2; D may be TRBD1 (5 bases). The germline V and J ends were trimmed by 0 bases and 7 bases, with 12 bases remaining between them. The CDR3 has 14 residues. Germline assignment: CDR1 MGHRA and CDR2 YSYEKL. CDR3 region: CASSQEDGACGYTF. The CDR3 nucleotides read TGCGCCAGCAGCCAAGAAGACGGGGCCTGTGGCTACACCTTC.

This clonotype was seen a few times. The chain recombines TRBV29-1 with TRBJ1-2; D call uncertain. The CDR3 consists of 14 residues. Germline lookup yields CDR1 SQVTM and CDR2 ANQGSEA. V lost 0 bases and J 4 bases, leaving 12 bases between the germline ends. CDR3 loop: CSVEEGAGSYGYTF. The CDR3 coding sequence is TGCAGCGTTGAAGAGGGCGCAGGTTCCTATGGCTACACCTTC. Full variable domain (rest looked up from reference TRBV29-1 and TRBJ1-2): SAVISQKPSRDICQRGTSLTIQCQVDSQVTMMFWYRQQPGQSLTLIATANQGSEATYESGFVIDKFPISRPNLTFSTLTVSNMSPEDSSIYLCSVEEGAGSYGYTFGSGTRLTVV.

This clonotype was detected only a few times. The J gene is TRBJ2-1, the V gene TRBV7-9, with TRBD2 as a possible D gene (6 bases). Germline V gene sequence: CDR1 SEHNR, CDR2 FQNEAQ (reference sequence). The ends were cut back, 1 base at V and 6 bases at J, with 16 bases in the middle. This CDR3 spans 16 amino acids. The CDR3 DNA follows: TGTGCCAGCAGCTTAGGGGGACTCCGGAGGGCCAATGAGCAGTTCTTC. The encoded protein is CASSLGGLRRANEQFF.

This chain joins TRBV20-1 and TRBJ2-3; 10 nucleotides match TRBD2. This CDR3 is built from 16 residues. CDR1 and CDR2 (germline): DFQATT, SNEGSKA (reference sequence). J lost 0 bases, V lost 4 bases, and 7 bases had no gene match. The DNA of the CDR3 is TGCAGTGCTACTTCTAGCGGGAGTTCAAGCACAGATACGCAGTATTTT. Encoded protein: CSATSSGSSSTDTQYF.

This clonotype came up many times. This chain uses TRBV5-1 with TRBJ2-7, with 9 bases lining up with TRBD2. This CDR3 region has 15 residues. Trimming removed 3 bases from V and 3 bases from J; junction bases left unmatched: 7. CDR1 is SGHRS, CDR2 YFSETQ, per germline. The CDR3 bases are TGCGCCAGCAGCTACTCAGCGGGAGGTCTCTACGAGCAGTACTTC. Amino acid sequence: CASSYSAGGLYEQYF.